What follows is one T cell receptor (beta chain) and its context. The target antigen is unknown. In germline, CDR1 is KGHSH, CDR2 LQKENI. CDR3 length: 15 amino acids. Unmatched junction bases numbered 5, after V lost 1 base and J lost 5 bases. This entry comes from a study of a mutant IDH1 vaccine in newly diagnosed glioma. Assay: immunoSEQ multiplex PCR; the TCRdb copy retains only in-frame clones and omits some. Of 60,000 or so clones in the sample, approximately 78% were seen once. Time point described: week 23, last vaccination. Doses of 300 ug of mutant IDH1 20-mer peptide were given with topical imiquimod.

The receptor's source is a woman in her 40s with glioma. Some clones in this sample may be carry-over from other donors' samples. The chain recombines TRBV18 with TRBJ1-2, with 9 bases that match TRBD1. Specimen: PBMCs, collected from a glioma patient whose treatment included an IDH1 peptide vaccine. The CDR3 bases are TGTGCCAGCTCACCACTGGGACAGGGCTATTATGGCTACACCTTC. Its protein product is CASSPLGQGYYGYTF. Full variable domain (remainder filled in from reference TRBV18 and TRBJ1-2): NAGVMQNPRHLVRRRGQEARLRCSPMKGHSHVYWYRQLPEEGLKFMVYLQKENIIDESGMPKERFSAEFPKEGPSILRIQQVVRGDSAAYFCASSPLGQGYYGYTFGSGTRLTVV.